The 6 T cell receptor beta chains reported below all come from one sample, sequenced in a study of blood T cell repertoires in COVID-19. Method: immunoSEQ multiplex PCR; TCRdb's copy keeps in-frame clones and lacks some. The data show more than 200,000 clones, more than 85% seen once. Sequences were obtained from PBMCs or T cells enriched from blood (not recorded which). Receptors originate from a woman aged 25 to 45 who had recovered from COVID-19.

CDR3 protein: CASSQRRSGSGAQYF. For the CDR3, the DNA is TGTGCCAGCAGCCAAAGGAGGAGCGGGAGTGGGGCCCAGTACTTC. The chain recombines TRBV14 with TRBJ2-5, with 8 bases aligning to TRBD2. Germline V gene lookup returns CDR1 SGHDN and CDR2 FVKESK. V lost 2 bases and J lost 9; bases outside the gene matches: 11. The CDR3 totals 15 residues.

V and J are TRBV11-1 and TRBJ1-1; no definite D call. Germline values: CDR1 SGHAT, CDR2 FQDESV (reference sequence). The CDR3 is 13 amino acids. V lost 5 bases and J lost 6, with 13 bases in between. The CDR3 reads CASSPDGEPEAFF. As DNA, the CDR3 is TGTGCCAGCAGCCCCGACGGAGAACCTGAAGCTTTCTTT.

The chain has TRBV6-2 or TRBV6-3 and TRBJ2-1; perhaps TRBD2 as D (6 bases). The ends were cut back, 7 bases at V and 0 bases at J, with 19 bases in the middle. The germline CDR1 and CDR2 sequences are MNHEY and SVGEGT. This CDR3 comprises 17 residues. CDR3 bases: TGTGCCAGCATCCCGGCCCCCTTCGGGAGCTCCTACAATGAGCAGTTCTTC. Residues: CASIPAPFGSSYNEQFF.

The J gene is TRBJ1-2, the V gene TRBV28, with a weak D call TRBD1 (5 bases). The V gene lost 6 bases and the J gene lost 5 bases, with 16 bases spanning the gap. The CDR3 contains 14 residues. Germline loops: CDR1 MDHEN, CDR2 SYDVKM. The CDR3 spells CASSQITGPYGYTF. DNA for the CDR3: TGTGCCAGCAGCCAAATTACAGGACCTTATGGCTACACCTTC.

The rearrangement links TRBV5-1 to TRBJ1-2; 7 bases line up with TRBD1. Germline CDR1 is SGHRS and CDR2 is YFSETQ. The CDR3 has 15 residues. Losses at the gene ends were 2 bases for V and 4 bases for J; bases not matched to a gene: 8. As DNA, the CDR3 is TGCGCCAGCAGCTTCGGGACAGCCCTGGGCTATGGCTACACCTTC. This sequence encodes CASSFGTALGYGYTF. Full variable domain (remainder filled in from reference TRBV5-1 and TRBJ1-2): KAGVTQTPRYLIKTRGQQVTLSCSPISGHRSVSWYQQTPGQGLQFLFEYFSETQRNKGNFPGRFSGRQFSNSRSEMNVSTLELGDSALYLCASSFGTALGYGYTFGSGTRLTVV.

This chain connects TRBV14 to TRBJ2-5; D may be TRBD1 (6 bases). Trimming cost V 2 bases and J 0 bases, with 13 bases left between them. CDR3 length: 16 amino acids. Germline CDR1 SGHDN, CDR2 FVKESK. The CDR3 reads CASSQKRDTYQETQYF. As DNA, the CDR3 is TGTGCCAGCAGCCAAAAAAGGGACACGTACCAAGAGACCCAGTACTTC.